This paragraph covers one T cell receptor beta chain sequence. The sample is drawn from a study of control samples from healthy donors and cancer patients. Some clones are missing from TCRdb's copy, which holds only in-frame ones; the method was immunoSEQ multiplex PCR. The sample has 95,000 to 150,000 clones, more than 75% seen once; the top ten hold about 2.7%. Germline V CDR1 and CDR2: MDHEN, SYDVKM. This CDR3 is built from 15 residues. The V gene lost 8 bases and the J gene lost 4 bases, with 17 bases spanning the gap. The V call is TRBV28, the J call TRBJ2-2, with D possibly matching TRBD1 (6 bases). The sequenced sample was blood. This TCR came from a man aged 60 to 75 in good health. The CDR3, as DNA: TGTGCCAGCGAACCGGGACAAGGGACCACCGGGGAGCTGTTTTTT. Translated, it gives CASEPGQGTTGELFF.